This T cell receptor (beta chain) was sequenced during a study of cytomegalovirus exposure and HLA in healthy donors. Study-level background: Roughly 85 million unique TCRs from HLA-typed donors made up an early data release.

Regarding the study as a whole: About 87% or about 30% of the time was how often most TCR beta V segments were productive, according to an earlier analysis. An Asian-associated ancestry cluster reportedly showed fewer N-insertions than the roughly 670-donor mean in a later analysis.

In the PCR, 60 Vbeta and 13 Jbeta primers were used. Clones were read by immunoSEQ multiplex PCR, and TCRdb kept only the in-frame ones, dropping some. The sample consists of 80,000 to 95,000 clones, 81% of them appearing once. As for this clone: The antigen is not known.

The CDR3 is 13 residues long. V was cut by 5 bases and J by 8 bases, with 15 bases left in between. Looked up from germline, CDR1 is MGHDK and CDR2 is SYGVNS. The rearrangement uses TRBV25-1 and TRBJ1-1; D ambiguous. The source is a woman between 25 and 40 years old in good health and CMV-seronegative. The sequenced sample was PBMCs. The CDR3 DNA follows: TGTGCCAGCAGTCAATCTATGGTCTCCGAAGCTTTCTTT. It translates to CASSQSMVSEAFF.